These 20 T cell receptor beta chains came from one sample sequenced in a study of shared clonotypes between healthy human individuals. Cells designated naive CD8 were CD45RO-negative and were positively selected for CCR7, with terminally differentiated effector memory CD45RA+ cells excluded. Only in-frame clones appear in the TCRdb table, and some are missing; sequencing was by immunoSEQ multiplex PCR. The sample has 550,000 to 750,000 clones, roughly 94% seen once. Material for sequencing was naive CD8+ T cells sorted from blood. These receptor sequences come from a man aged 25-40 years in good health.

CDR3 amino acids: CASSIEQKSNQPQHF. The CDR3 bases are TGTGCCAGTAGTATCGAACAGAAGAGTAATCAGCCCCAGCATTTT. V and J are TRBV19 and TRBJ1-5, with D unresolved. There are 15 residues in the CDR3. Trimming took off 3 bases at V and 4 bases at J, with 13 bases between the two ends. CDR1 is LNHDA, CDR2 SQIVND, per germline (reference sequence). Using reference TRBV19 and TRBJ1-5 for the parts outside the CDR3, the full variable domain is DGGITQSPKYLFRKEGQNVTLSCEQNLNHDAMYWYRQDPGQGLRLIYYSQIVNDFQKGDIAEGYSVSREKKESFPLTVTSAQKNPTAFYLCASSIEQKSNQPQHFGDGTRLSIL.

This chain joins TRBV9 and TRBJ2-1, with D perhaps matching TRBD2 (5 bases). The germline gives CDR1 SGDLS, CDR2 YYNGEE. Trimming took 3 bases from V and 4 from J, leaving 17 bases between them. The CDR3 runs to 16 residues. CDR3: CASSEWGSGGYNEQFF. The CDR3 coding sequence is TGTGCCAGCAGCGAGTGGGGAAGCGGAGGTTACAATGAGCAGTTCTTC.

The V call is TRBV7-2, the J call TRBJ2-1; D is unclear. The CDR3 covers 15 residues. Looked up from germline, CDR1 is SGHTA and CDR2 is FQGNSA. V lost 1 base and J 1 base, leaving 8 bases between the germline ends. DNA for the CDR3: TGTGCCAGCAGCTTAGGTGGTCTTTCCTACAATGAGCAGTTCTTC. Its translation is CASSLGGLSYNEQFF.

The chain uses TRBV25-1 and TRBJ2-1; D possibly corresponds to TRBD1 (5 bases). Germline CDR1 reads MGHDK; CDR2 reads SYGVNS. This CDR3 is 12 amino acids long. V gave up 4 bases and J gave up 8 bases, with 9 bases separating them. DNA for the CDR3: TGTGCCAGCAGTGCCAGGGCGGATGAGCAGTTCTTC. This codes for CASSARADEQFF. The full variable domain, rest sourced from reference TRBV25-1 and TRBJ2-1, is EADIYQTPRYLVIGTGKKITLECSQTMGHDKMYWYQQDPGMELHLIHYSYGVNSTEKGDLSSESTVSRIRTEHFPLTLESARPSHTSQYLCASSARADEQFFGPGTRLTVL.

This clone was counted once. The chain recombines TRBV10-3 with TRBJ2-1, with TRBD2 matching over 10 bases. V lost 5 bases to trimming and J lost 5 bases; unmatched junction nucleotides: 15. Germline V gene lookup returns CDR1 ENHRY and CDR2 SYGVKD. This CDR3 has 18 amino acids. This chain's CDR3 is CAISFGASGSVYDNEQFF. The CDR3 nucleotides read TGTGCCATCAGTTTCGGGGCTAGCGGGAGTGTTTACGACAATGAGCAGTTCTTC.

The chain couples TRBV25-1 to TRBJ2-5, with D hard to call. The germline gives CDR1 MGHDK, CDR2 SYGVNS. V was pared by 1 base and J by 7 bases, with 13 bases between. There are 14 residues in the CDR3. CDR3 sequence: CASSESGPMVTQYF. As DNA, the CDR3 is TGTGCCAGCAGTGAATCGGGCCCCATGGTGACCCAGTACTTC.

The chain couples TRBV29-1 to TRBJ2-1, with 8 bases that match TRBD2. CDR1 SQVTM and CDR2 ANQGSEA come from the germline V gene. After removal of 6 bases from V and 5 bases from J, the junction contained 12 bases not matched to a gene. This CDR3 is built from 15 residues. This chain's CDR3 is CSVAREGLGDNEQFF. DNA for the CDR3: TGCAGCGTGGCAAGAGAGGGACTAGGGGACAATGAGCAGTTCTTC.

This clone was seen just once. The rearrangement uses TRBV9 and TRBJ2-7; D gene uncertain. Trimming pared 6 bases from V and 3 bases from J, leaving 7 bases between. The CDR3 covers 11 residues. Looked up from germline, CDR1 is SGDLS and CDR2 is YYNGEE. CDR3 residues: CASTNGYEQYF. CDR3 in DNA: TGTGCCAGCACCAACGGCTACGAGCAGTACTTC.

The V and J genes are TRBV27 and TRBJ2-7; 7 nucleotides align to TRBD1. V shed 6 bases, J shed 3 bases, and the junction held 11 bases outside the gene matches. Germline CDR1 MNHEY, CDR2 SMNVEV (reference sequence). The CDR3 covers 15 residues. CDR3 sequence (DNA): TGTGCCAGCAGACACCGGGACAGTGGGTTCTACGAGCAGTACTTC. Its translation is CASRHRDSGFYEQYF.

V is TRBV4-3 and J is TRBJ1-1; D not certain. Germline CDR1 and CDR2: LGHNA and YSLEER. V shed 3 bases and J shed 7 bases, with 18 bases lying between them. CDR3 length: 15 amino acids. In DNA, the CDR3 is TGCGCCAGCAGCCAGGAGGTCGCAGGCAGCATTGAAGCTTTCTTT. The encoded protein is CASSQEVAGSIEAFF.

V is TRBV9 and J is TRBJ2-1; D unclear. Deletions cut 0 bases from V and 0 bases from J, with 10 bases between. CDR1 and CDR2 (germline): SGDLS, YYNGEE. CDR3 length: 16 amino acids. DNA of the CDR3: TGTGCCAGCAGCGTAGAGGGCGGTAGCTCCTACAATGAGCAGTTCTTC. This codes for CASSVEGGSSYNEQFF.

On this clone itself: A read error may account for a junction end that differs from germline. The chain carries TRBV7-7 and TRBJ2-7; TRBD1 agrees at 9 bases. CDR1 and CDR2 from the germline V gene are SSHAT and FNYEAQ (reference sequence). This CDR3 spans 13 amino acids. The CDR3 loop reads CASSYRQGDEQYF. CDR3 DNA: TGTGCTAGCAGCTACAGACAGGGGGACGAGCAGTACTTC.

The J gene is TRBJ2-1, the V gene TRBV6-6, with 8 bases lining up with TRBD2. With 1 base clipped from V and 4 bases from J, the junction kept 6 bases outside the gene matches. Germline CDR1 and CDR2: MNHNY and SVGAGI (reference sequence). The CDR3 runs 16 residues. Written as DNA, the CDR3 is TGTGCCAGCAGTTACTGGACTAGCAAGCGATACAATGAGCAGTTCTTC. It is translated as CASSYWTSKRYNEQFF.

The chain combines TRBV5-1 with TRBJ2-3; 13 positions agree with TRBD2. CDR1 is SGHRS, CDR2 YFSETQ, per germline. Unmatched junction bases numbered 6, after V lost 2 bases and J lost 6 bases. The CDR3 consists of 16 residues. CDR3 sequence (DNA): TGCGCCAGCAGCTTTTTCGGGACTAGCGGGACCGATACGCAGTATTTT. Protein product: CASSFFGTSGTDTQYF.

This clone was found once. Here the CDR3 DNA reads TGTGCCAGCAGTGCCGGGACGCAGGGATCAGGAGAGACCCAGTACTTC. Protein: CASSAGTQGSGETQYF. The V gene is TRBV28, the J gene TRBJ2-5, with D perhaps matching TRBD1 or TRBD2 (5 bases each). Germline assignment: CDR1 MDHEN and CDR2 SYDVKM. The CDR3 is made up of 16 amino acids. Trimming cost V 5 bases and J 4 bases, with 20 bases left between them.

V usage is TRBV19 and J usage is TRBJ2-3, with 8 bases aligning to TRBD1. Germline trimming cut 6 bases from V and 4 bases from J; bases unmatched to any gene: 6. This CDR3 comprises 14 residues. The germline gives CDR1 LNHDA, CDR2 SQIVND (reference sequence). As DNA, the CDR3 is TGTGCCAGTAGCCAGGGACAGGCCGCAGATACGCAGTATTTT. As protein: CASSQGQAADTQYF.

The J gene is TRBJ1-1, the V gene TRBV28; TRBD1 matches 8 bases. The germline V gene encodes CDR1 MDHEN and CDR2 SYDVKM. V lost 3 bases to trimming and J lost 8 bases; unmatched junction nucleotides: 5. The CDR3 length is 13 residues. CDR3 DNA: TGTGCCAGCAGTTTGGACAGGGACCAAGAAGCTTTCTTT. Amino acid sequence: CASSLDRDQEAFF. Filled out from reference TRBV28 and TRBJ1-1, the complete variable domain reads DVKVTQSSRYLVKRTGEKVFLECVQDMDHENMFWYRQDPGLGLRLIYFSYDVKMKEKGDIPEGYSVSREKKERFSLILESASTNQTSMYLCASSLDRDQEAFFGQGTRLTVV.

J is TRBJ1-2 and V is TRBV29-1, with D perhaps matching TRBD1 (5 bases). Trimming cost V 4 bases and J 7 bases, with 16 bases left between them. The CDR3 length is 13 residues. Per the germline V gene, CDR1 is SQVTM and CDR2 is ANQGSEA. The CDR3 region has the DNA TGCAGCGTTGTCTTCACAGGTGTAGTTGGCTACACCTTC. Amino acids: CSVVFTGVVGYTF.

The chain links TRBV28 to TRBJ1-2; a possible D gene is TRBD1 (5 bases). Germline CDR1 is MDHEN and CDR2 is SYDVKM. The V gene lost 6 bases and the J gene lost 0 bases, with 11 bases spanning the gap. The CDR3 runs 14 residues. The CDR3 reads CASSRDGPNYGYTF. DNA of the CDR3: TGTGCCAGCAGCCGGGACGGCCCTAACTATGGCTACACCTTC.

Comments on this clone: Other DNA sequences of this sample code for an identical CDR3. J is TRBJ1-1 and V is TRBV6-1, with 7 bases matching TRBD1. The germline V gene encodes CDR1 MNHNS and CDR2 SASEGT. Trimming took 1 base from V and 8 from J; bases not matched to a gene: 7. CDR3 length: 14 amino acids. The CDR3: CASSEVGGGTEAFF. In DNA form, the CDR3 reads TGTGCCAGCAGTGAAGTAGGGGGCGGCACCGAAGCTTTCTTT.